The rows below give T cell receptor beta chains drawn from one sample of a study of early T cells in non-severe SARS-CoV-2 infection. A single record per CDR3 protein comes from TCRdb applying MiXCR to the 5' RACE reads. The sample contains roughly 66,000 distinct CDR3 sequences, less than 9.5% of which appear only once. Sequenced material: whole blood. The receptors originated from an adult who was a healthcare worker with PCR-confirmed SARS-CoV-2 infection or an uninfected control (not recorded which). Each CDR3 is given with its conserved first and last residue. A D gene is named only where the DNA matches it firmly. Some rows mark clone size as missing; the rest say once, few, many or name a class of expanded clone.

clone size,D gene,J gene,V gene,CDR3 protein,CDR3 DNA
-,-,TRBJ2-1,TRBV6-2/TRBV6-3,CASSTDWAGNEQFF,TGTGCCAGCAGTACTGACTGGGCCGGGAATGAGCAGTTCTTC
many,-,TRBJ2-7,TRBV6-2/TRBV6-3,CASSQNYEQYF,TGTGCCAGCAGTCAAAACTACGAGCAGTACTTC
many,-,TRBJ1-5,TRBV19,CASTQGNNQPQHF,TGTGCCAGTACCCAGGGTAACAATCAACCCCAGCATTTT
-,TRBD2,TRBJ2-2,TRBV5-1,CAGSLSSGRSTGELFF,TGCGCCGGCAGCTTGTCGTCCGGGAGGAGCACCGGGGAGCTGTTTTTT
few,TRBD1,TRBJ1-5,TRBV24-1,CATSERQGSNQPQHF,TGTGCCACCAGCGAAAGACAGGGTTCCAATCAGCCCCAGCATTTT
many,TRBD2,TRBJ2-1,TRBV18,CASSPFLSGGRVSYNEQFF,TGTGCCAGCTCACCCTTCCTGTCCGGCGGGAGGGTCTCCTACAATGAGCAGTTCTTC
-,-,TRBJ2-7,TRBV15,CATSRVRAGSGEQYF,TGTGCCACCAGCAGAGTGCGGGCGGGATCGGGGGAGCAGTACTTC
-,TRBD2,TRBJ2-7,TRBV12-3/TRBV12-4,CASSLVPSGRALGYEQYF,TGTGCCAGCAGTTTAGTACCTAGCGGGAGGGCCTTGGGGTACGAGCAGTACTTC
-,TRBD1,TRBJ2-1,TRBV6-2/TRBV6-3,CASSYFDRGRIEQFF,TGTGCCAGCAGTTACTTTGACAGGGGGCGGATCGAGCAGTTCTTC
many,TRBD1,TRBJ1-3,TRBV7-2,CASSLAADRAGNTIYF,TGTGCCAGCAGCTTAGCGGCTGACAGGGCTGGAAACACCATATATTTT
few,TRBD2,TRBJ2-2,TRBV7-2,CASSLVRGLAVTGELFF,TGTGCCAGCAGCTTAGTAAGGGGACTAGCGGTCACCGGGGAGCTGTTTTTT
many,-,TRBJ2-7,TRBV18,CASSPLQGGNEQYF,TGTGCCAGCTCACCTCTACAGGGAGGCAACGAGCAGTACTTC
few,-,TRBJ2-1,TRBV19,CASADGILATNEQFF,TGTGCCAGTGCTGACGGGATCCTAGCCACCAATGAGCAGTTCTTC
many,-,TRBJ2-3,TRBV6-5,CASSYSASTDTQYF,TGTGCCAGCAGTTACTCTGCTAGCACAGATACGCAGTATTTT
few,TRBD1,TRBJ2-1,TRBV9,CASSGDRAPYNEQFF,TGTGCCAGCAGCGGGGACAGGGCCCCCTACAATGAGCAGTTCTTC
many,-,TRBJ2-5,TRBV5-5,CASSLIGRNQETQYF,TGTGCCAGCAGCCTAATAGGGCGGAATCAAGAGACCCAGTACTTC
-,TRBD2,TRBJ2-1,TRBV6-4,CASSLSSLAGSYNEQFF,TGTGCCAGCAGCCTATCCAGTCTAGCGGGGTCTTACAATGAGCAGTTCTTC
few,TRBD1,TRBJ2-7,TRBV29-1,CSGRQGASYEQYF,TGCAGCGGAAGACAGGGGGCGTCCTACGAGCAGTACTTC
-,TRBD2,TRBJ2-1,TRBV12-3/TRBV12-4,CASSSLGLAGDNEQFF,TGTGCCAGCAGTTCCTTGGGACTAGCGGGAGACAATGAGCAGTTCTTC
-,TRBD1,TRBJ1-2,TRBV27,CASSSAGTGGVYGYTF,TGTGCCAGCAGTTCCGCCGGGACAGGGGGAGTCTATGGCTACACCTTC